The clone carrying this T cell receptor beta chain appeared a few times. Its antigen is not known. This sample stems from a study of T cells in localized non-small cell lung cancer. Study-level points and caveats: Multi-region tumor sequencing was not done, so intratumor heterogeneity could not be excluded. Within adjacent lung there appeared a median around 57 of the top 100 tumor clones. Measurement of T cell clonality placed uninvolved adjacent lung highest, above the level in tumor. Higher blood T cell density tracked longer overall survival.

Sequencing was performed with immunoSEQ multiplex PCR; in TCRdb, only in-frame clones are kept and a portion is missing. The data hold over a thousand clones, with approximately 30% observed a single time. CDR1 SGHRS and CDR2 YFSETQ come from the germline V gene. The CDR3 is 15 residues long. Trimming took off 0 bases at V and 5 bases at J, with 14 bases between the two ends. The specimen was lung tumor tissue, collected before any cancer treatment. This clonotype originated in a woman between 35 and 75 years old with stage I squamous cell lung carcinoma. This chain links TRBV5-1 with TRBJ1-1; D not resolved. The chain's CDR3 is CASSLEGHSVTEAFF. The CDR3 coding sequence is TGCGCCAGCAGCTTGGAGGGTCACTCTGTAACTGAAGCTTTCTTT.